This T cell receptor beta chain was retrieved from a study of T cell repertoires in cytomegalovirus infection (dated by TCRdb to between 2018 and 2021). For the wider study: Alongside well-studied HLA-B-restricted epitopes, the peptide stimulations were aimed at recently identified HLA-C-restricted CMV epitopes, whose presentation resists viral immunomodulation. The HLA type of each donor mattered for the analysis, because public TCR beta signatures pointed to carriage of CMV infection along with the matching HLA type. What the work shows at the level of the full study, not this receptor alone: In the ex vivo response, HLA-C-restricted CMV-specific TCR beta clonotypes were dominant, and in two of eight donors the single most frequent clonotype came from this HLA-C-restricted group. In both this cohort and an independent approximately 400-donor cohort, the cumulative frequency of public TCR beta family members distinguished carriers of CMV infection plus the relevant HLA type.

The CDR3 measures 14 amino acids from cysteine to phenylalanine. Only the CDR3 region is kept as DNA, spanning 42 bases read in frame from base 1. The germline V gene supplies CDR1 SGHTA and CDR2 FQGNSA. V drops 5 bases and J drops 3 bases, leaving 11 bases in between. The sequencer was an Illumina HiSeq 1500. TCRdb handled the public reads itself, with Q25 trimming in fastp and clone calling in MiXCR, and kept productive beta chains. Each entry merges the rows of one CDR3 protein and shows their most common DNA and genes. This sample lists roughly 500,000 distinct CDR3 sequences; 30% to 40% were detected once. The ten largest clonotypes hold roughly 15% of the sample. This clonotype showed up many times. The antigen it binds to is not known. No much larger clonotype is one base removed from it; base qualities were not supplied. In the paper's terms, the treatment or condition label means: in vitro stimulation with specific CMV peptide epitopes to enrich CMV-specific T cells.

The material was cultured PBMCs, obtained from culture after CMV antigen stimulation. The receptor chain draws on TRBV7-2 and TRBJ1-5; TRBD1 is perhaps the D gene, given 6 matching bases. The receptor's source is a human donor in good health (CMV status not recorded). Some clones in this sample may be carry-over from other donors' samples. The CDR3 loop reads CASSLQGPNQPQHF. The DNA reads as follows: TGTGCCAGCAGCCTTCAGGGGCCCAATCAGCCCCAGCATTTT.